The following is a T cell receptor beta chain sequence with its context. The antigen remains unidentified. V dropped 7 bases and J dropped 2 bases, with 8 bases sitting between them. The CDR3 length is 12 residues. Generated by immunoSEQ multiplex PCR, the TCRdb table keeps only in-frame clones and is missing some. This table has around 34,000 clones, 80% to 90% appearing once. These data are taken from a study of OX40 agonist ivuxolimab in advanced cancers. Background on the study: Ivuxolimab, which is an agonistic anti-OX40 (CD134) antibody, was administered to the patients. It was permissible to have had prior anti-PD-1, anti-PD-L1 or anti-CTLA-4 therapy, and around 40% had some. From roughly 20 to 85 years was the age range, with a mean of approximately 58 years, and 65% to 90% were male.

General study points: At 0.1 to 3.0 mg/kg and by week 6, clonal expansion occurred in CD4+ and CD8+ blood T cells.

This receptor was obtained from an adult with an advanced solid tumor such as melanoma, head and neck, liver or kidney cancer. This chain uses TRBV23-1 with TRBJ1-1; D is uncertain. TRBV23-1 is sorted into the ORF group, with uncertain function. Source: CD4+ or CD8+ T cells sorted from blood, taken in a trial of the OX40 agonist ivuxolimab. The CDR3 region is CASIPINTEAFF. The CDR3 nucleotides are TGCGCCAGCATCCCGATAAACACTGAAGCTTTCTTT.